A selection of T cell receptor beta chains follows, all from one sample in a study of cytomegalovirus exposure and HLA in healthy donors. The method was immunoSEQ multiplex PCR; TCRdb's version includes in-frame clones alone and lacks a portion of them. The sample lists under 200,000 clones, roughly 12% seen once, with more than 7% in the top ten. The sequencing input was PBMCs. These receptor sequences come from a man aged 50-60 years in good health and CMV-seropositive. Each CDR3 is given with its conserved first and last residue. Fields, in order: clone size, V gene, J gene, D gene, CDR3 protein, CDR3 DNA. A D gene is named only where the DNA matches it firmly. Clone size is stated in some rows and not others, as once, few, many or a class when expanded.

.	TRBV19	TRBJ1-2	TRBD1	CASSPLVGQSYGYTF	TGTGCCAGTAGTCCTTTGGTGGGACAGAGCTATGGCTACACCTTC
.	TRBV15	TRBJ1-2	TRBD1	CATSTKLPRTGGPLKAGYTF	TGTGCCACCAGCACAAAGCTTCCCCGGACAGGGGGCCCATTAAAGGCTGGCTACACCTTC
.	TRBV9	TRBJ2-2	.	CASSVEYRYTGELFF	TGTGCCAGCAGCGTAGAGTACAGATACACCGGGGAGCTGTTTTTT
few	TRBV30	TRBJ1-3	.	CAWSGVVSGNTIYF	TGTGCCTGGAGTGGCGTGGTCTCTGGAAACACCATATATTTT
.	TRBV7-3	TRBJ1-2	TRBD1	CASSLTPDRASYGYTF	TGTGCCAGCAGCTTAACCCCCGACAGGGCAAGCTATGGCTACACCTTC
.	TRBV29-1	TRBJ1-5	TRBD1	CSGEQGAGNQPQHF	TGCAGCGGTGAACAGGGGGCAGGCAATCAGCCCCAGCATTTT
.	TRBV11-2	TRBJ2-3	TRBD1	CASSPTGASTDTQYF	TGTGCCAGCAGCCCCACAGGGGCGAGCACAGATACGCAGTATTTT
.	TRBV30	TRBJ2-3	TRBD2	CAWSVRGSTDTQYF	TGTGCCTGGAGTGTGCGGGGGAGCACAGATACGCAGTATTTT
few	TRBV27	TRBJ1-5	TRBD1	CASMGNRGGNQPQHF	TGTGCCAGCATGGGAAACAGGGGAGGCAATCAGCCCCAGCATTTT
few	TRBV6-5	TRBJ2-5	.	CASSYSARRETQYF	TGTGCCAGCAGTTACTCAGCTAGGAGAGAGACCCAGTACTTC
.	TRBV6-5	TRBJ1-1	.	CASSYSPPMSSEAFF	TGTGCCAGCAGTTACTCTCCCCCAATGAGTTCCGAAGCTTTCTTT
.	TRBV2	TRBJ1-1	.	CASSEEQGLNTEAFF	TGTGCCAGCAGTGAAGAACAGGGCCTGAACACTGAAGCTTTCTTT
few	TRBV13	TRBJ1-1	.	CASSLRGRVNTEAFF	TGTGCCAGCAGCTTAAGGGGGAGGGTGAACACTGAAGCTTTCTTT
few	TRBV5-4	TRBJ1-4	.	CASSLGTGTRAPNEKLFF	TGTGCCAGCAGCTTGGGAACCGGGACTCGGGCCCCTAATGAAAAACTGTTTTTT
.	TRBV7-9	TRBJ1-1	.	CASSSRQYTEAFF	TGTGCCAGCAGCTCAAGACAGTACACTGAAGCTTTCTTT
.	TRBV6-5	TRBJ2-2	TRBD1	CASSHRQGGTGELFF	TGTGCCAGCAGTCATAGACAGGGGGGGACCGGGGAGCTGTTTTTT
few	TRBV5-6	TRBJ2-3	.	CASLRGGTDTQYF	TGTGCCAGCCTCCGGGGAGGCACAGATACGCAGTATTTT
few	TRBV19	TRBJ1-4	TRBD1	CASTPDREDEKLFF	TGTGCCAGTACCCCGGACAGGGAAGATGAAAAACTGTTTTTT
few	TRBV7-9	TRBJ1-1	.	CASSDHRGGTEAFF	TGTGCCAGCAGCGACCACCGTGGGGGGACTGAAGCTTTCTTT
.	TRBV27	TRBJ2-3	.	CASSLRSHTRGVDTQYF	TGTGCCAGCAGTTTAAGGTCGCACACCAGGGGCGTGGATACGCAGTATTTT
few	TRBV29-1	TRBJ1-1	.	CRGDIGVTEAFF	TGCAGGGGGGACATTGGGGTCACTGAAGCTTTCTTT
few	TRBV2	TRBJ2-1	TRBD1	CASRRDSGTGSGYNEQFF	TGTGCCAGCAGGCGGGACTCCGGGACAGGGTCGGGTTACAATGAGCAGTTCTTC
.	TRBV6-5	TRBJ2-5	.	CASSRLGKETQYF	TGTGCCAGCAGCCGCCTCGGGAAAGAGACCCAGTACTTC
many	TRBV29-1	TRBJ1-2	.	CSAGAGTLNYGYTF	TGCAGCGCTGGTGCCGGGACTCTTAACTATGGCTACACCTTC
few	TRBV27	TRBJ1-6	.	CASSLFAQVTDNSPLHF	TGTGCCAGCAGTTTATTCGCCCAAGTTACTGATAATTCACCCCTCCACTTT
few	TRBV6-6	TRBJ2-1	.	CASSQGQGTYYNEQFF	TGTGCCAGCAGTCAGGGGCAGGGGACGTACTACAATGAGCAGTTCTTC
.	TRBV5-1	TRBJ2-2	TRBD1	CASSPDRGPGGSTGELFF	TGCGCCAGCAGCCCCGACAGGGGGCCAGGTGGGAGCACCGGGGAGCTGTTTTTT
.	TRBV6-1	TRBJ2-1	.	CASSERKGLPYNEQFF	TGTGCCAGCAGTGAAAGGAAGGGGCTACCTTACAATGAGCAGTTCTTC
.	TRBV11-3	TRBJ2-2	.	CASSNGQPLFTGELFF	TGTGCCAGCAGCAACGGACAGCCTCTGTTCACCGGGGAGCTGTTTTTT
few	TRBV7-8	TRBJ1-4	.	CASSLGGRSPEKLFF	TGTGCCAGCAGCTTAGGGGGCAGGTCGCCTGAAAAACTGTTTTTT
few	TRBV11-2	TRBJ1-6	.	CASRKTGHNNSPLHF	TGTGCCAGCAGAAAAACGGGACACAATAATTCACCCCTCCACTTT
.	TRBV6-5	TRBJ1-2	.	CASSHREVYGYTF	TGTGCCAGCAGCCACCGGGAGGTCTATGGCTACACCTTC
few	TRBV5-6	TRBJ2-5	TRBD1	CASSEPPGQGAEETQYF	TGTGCCAGCAGCGAGCCACCGGGACAGGGGGCCGAAGAGACCCAGTACTTC
few	TRBV6-5	TRBJ1-4	.	CASSRQLREKLFF	TGTGCCAGCAGCCGACAGCTGAGGGAAAAACTGTTTTTT
few	TRBV6-1	TRBJ1-1	.	CASLLKLNTEAFF	TGTGCCAGCTTACTCAAATTGAACACTGAAGCTTTCTTT
few	TRBV2	TRBJ2-1	TRBD2	CASSARSGGAANEQFF	TGTGCCAGCAGCGCCCGTAGCGGGGGGGCCGCAAATGAGCAGTTCTTC
.	TRBV7-2	TRBJ2-5	TRBD2	CASSAEGAGGRETQYF	TGTGCCAGCAGCGCCGAGGGAGCGGGGGGGCGGGAGACCCAGTACTTC
few	TRBV7-9	TRBJ2-2	TRBD2	CASSPLGGSTGELFF	TGTGCCAGCAGCCCTCTGGGGGGGTCCACCGGGGAGCTGTTTTTT
few	TRBV14	TRBJ1-3	TRBD1	CASSQNRGLSGNTIYF	TGTGCCAGCAGTCAAAACAGGGGCCTCTCTGGAAACACCATATATTTT
few	TRBV2	TRBJ1-1	.	CATAGEAVWNTEAFF	TGTGCCACGGCGGGGGAGGCCGTCTGGAACACTGAAGCTTTCTTT
.	TRBV5-1	TRBJ1-1	.	CASSLAGVGVNTEAFF	TGCGCCAGCAGCTTGGCAGGGGTTGGGGTGAACACTGAAGCTTTCTTT
.	TRBV5-1	TRBJ1-5	.	CASSLDAVSNQPQHF	TGCGCCAGCAGCTTGGACGCAGTGAGCAATCAGCCCCAGCATTTT
.	TRBV28	TRBJ1-6	.	CASTFTGNNSPLHF	TGTGCCAGCACCTTCACAGGGAATAATTCACCCCTCCACTTT
few	TRBV18	TRBJ2-7	TRBD1	CASSSTGGAGYEQYF	TGTGCCAGCTCATCGACAGGGGGCGCGGGATACGAGCAGTACTTC
few	TRBV4-3	TRBJ1-2	.	CASSQDSSGANHGYTF	TGCGCCAGCAGCCAAGATTCGTCAGGGGCCAATCATGGCTACACCTTC